This T cell receptor (beta chain) was recorded in a study of CD8+ T cells in alopecia areata. Study as a whole: After 6 to 18 months of tofacitinib, follow-up continued 6 months off drug.

Treatment described: oral pan-JAK inhibitor, 5-10 mg twice daily. CDR3 length equals 13 residues. V lost 4 bases and J 2 bases, leaving 10 bases between the germline ends. Germline CDR1 and CDR2: SQVTM and ANQGSEA. This clone was counted between two and nine times. Its antigen is undetermined. Extraction and reverse transcription of RNA yielded cDNA as the sequencing template. Clones were read by immunoSEQ multiplex PCR, and TCRdb kept only the in-frame ones, dropping some. Of 110,000 or so clones in the sample, less than 60% are singletons; the top ten hold 3% to 4%. Findings of the study overall: Scalp repertoires also include resident alphabeta T cells from normal skin. Scalp clonality and expanded CD8+ clones among the top 100 showed significant decreases with tofacitinib. Whether baseline CD8+ expansion is linked to response remains uncertain, given a single nonresponder.

The chain joins TRBV29-1 to TRBJ2-3, with D uncertain. The origin of this receptor is a human donor with alopecia areata. Sequencing was performed on CD4+ T cells sorted from blood, taken at week 24, from a patient treated with tofacitinib. The CDR3 loop reads CSVGQRFTDTQYF. Here the CDR3 DNA reads TGCAGCGTTGGGCAGAGATTCACAGATACGCAGTATTTT.